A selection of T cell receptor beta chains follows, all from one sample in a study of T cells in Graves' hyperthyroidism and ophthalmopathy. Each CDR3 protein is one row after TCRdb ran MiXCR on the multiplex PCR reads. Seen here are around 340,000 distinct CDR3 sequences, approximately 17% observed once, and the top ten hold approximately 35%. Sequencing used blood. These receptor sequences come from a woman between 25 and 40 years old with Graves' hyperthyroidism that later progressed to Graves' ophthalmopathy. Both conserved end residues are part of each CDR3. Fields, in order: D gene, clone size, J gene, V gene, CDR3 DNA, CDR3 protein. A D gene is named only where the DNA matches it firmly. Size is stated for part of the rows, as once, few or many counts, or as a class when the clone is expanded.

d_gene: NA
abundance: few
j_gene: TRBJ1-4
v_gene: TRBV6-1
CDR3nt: TGTGCCAGCAGTGAAGGGACAGTCTTACTTGCAACTAATGAAAAACTGTTTTTT
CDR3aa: CASSEGTVLLATNEKLFF

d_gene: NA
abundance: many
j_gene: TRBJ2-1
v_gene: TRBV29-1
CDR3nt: TGCAGCGTTAAACGTGGGGCCAATGAGCAGTTCTTC
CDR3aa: CSVKRGANEQFF

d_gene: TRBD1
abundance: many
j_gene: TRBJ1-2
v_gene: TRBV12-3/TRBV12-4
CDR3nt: TGTGCCAACAGGGACAGCCTCTATGGCTACACCTTC
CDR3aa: CANRDSLYGYTF

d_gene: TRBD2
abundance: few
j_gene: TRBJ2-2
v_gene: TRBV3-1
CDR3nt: TGTGCCAGCAGCCAAATTAGCGGGGGGGCCACCGGGGAGCTGTTTTTT
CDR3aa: CASSQISGGATGELFF

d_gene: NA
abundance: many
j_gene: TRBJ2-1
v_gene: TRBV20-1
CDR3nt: TGCAGTGCTCCCCGGCGAGGGGCCTCCTACAATGAGCAGTTCTTC
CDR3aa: CSAPRRGASYNEQFF

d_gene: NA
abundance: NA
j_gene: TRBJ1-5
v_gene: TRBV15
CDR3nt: TGTGCCCCCAGTGGGGGGCATTCTGGCAATCAGCCCCAGCATTTT
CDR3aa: CAPSGGHSGNQPQHF

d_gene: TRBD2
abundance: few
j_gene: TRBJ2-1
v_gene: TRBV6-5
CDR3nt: TGTGCCAGCAGTTACACTTACCAGACTAGCGGGGGGCCTATAAATGAGCAGTTCTTC
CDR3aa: CASSYTYQTSGGPINEQFF

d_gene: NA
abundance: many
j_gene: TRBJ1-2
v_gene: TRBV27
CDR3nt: TGTGCCAGCAGTTTCCTCGCCGGGACGGAGGGTGGCGGCTACACCTTC
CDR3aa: CASSFLAGTEGGGYTF

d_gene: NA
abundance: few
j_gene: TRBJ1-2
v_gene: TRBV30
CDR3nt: TGTGCCTGGAGCCCAGGGTTAAATGGCTACACCTTC
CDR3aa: CAWSPGLNGYTF

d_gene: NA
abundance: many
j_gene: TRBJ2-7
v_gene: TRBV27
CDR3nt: TGTGCCAGCAGTTTAGGGGTGGACTACAACAGGCCCTACGAGCAGTACTTC
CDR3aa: CASSLGVDYNRPYEQYF

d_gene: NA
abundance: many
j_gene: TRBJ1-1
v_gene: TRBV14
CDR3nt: TGTGCCAGCAGCCAGGCCGGGACCCGCCCTGAAGCTTTCTTT
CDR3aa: CASSQAGTRPEAFF

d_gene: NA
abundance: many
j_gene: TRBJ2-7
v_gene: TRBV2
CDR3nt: TGTGCCAGCAGCGAAGACAGTTCAACCTACGAGCAGTACTTC
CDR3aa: CASSEDSSTYEQYF

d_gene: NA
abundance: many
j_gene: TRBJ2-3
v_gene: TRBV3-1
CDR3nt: TGTGCCAGCAGGCACGGCCTAGATACGCAGTATTTT
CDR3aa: CASRHGLDTQYF

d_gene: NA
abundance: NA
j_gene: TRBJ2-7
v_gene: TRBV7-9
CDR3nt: TGTGCCAGCAGCTTAGCCCGAAACCCACCCAGTTCCTACGAGCAGTACTTC
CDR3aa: CASSLARNPPSSYEQYF

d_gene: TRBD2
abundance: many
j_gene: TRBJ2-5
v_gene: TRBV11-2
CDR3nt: TGTGCCAGCAGCTTGGGGGCCGAGGGTAGCGGGAGTACGACCCAGTACTTC
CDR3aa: CASSLGAEGSGSTTQYF

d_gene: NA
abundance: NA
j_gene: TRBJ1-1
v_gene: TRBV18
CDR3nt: TGTGCCAGCTCACCACCGATTTTGCTCGCTCGGTTCGTGAGGGGCACCGAAGCTTTCTTT
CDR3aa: CASSPPILLARFVRGTEAFF

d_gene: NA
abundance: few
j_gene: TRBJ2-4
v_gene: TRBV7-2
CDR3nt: TGTGCCAGCAGCTTAGAGCAGTCCAAAAACATTCAGTACTTC
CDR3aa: CASSLEQSKNIQYF

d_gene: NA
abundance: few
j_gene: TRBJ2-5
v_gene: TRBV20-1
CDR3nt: TGCAGTGCTTCCGACTCCTACAGGGAGAAAGAGACCCAGTACTTC
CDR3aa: CSASDSYREKETQYF

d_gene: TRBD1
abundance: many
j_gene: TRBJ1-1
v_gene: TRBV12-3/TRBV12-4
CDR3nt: TGTGCCAGCAGGTCGGACAGGTTGAACACTGAAGCTTTCTTT
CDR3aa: CASRSDRLNTEAFF

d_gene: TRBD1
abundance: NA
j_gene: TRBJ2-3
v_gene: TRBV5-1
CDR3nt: TGCGCCAGCAGCTTCACAGGGGGCGCCGGAGATACGCAGTATTTT
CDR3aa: CASSFTGGAGDTQYF

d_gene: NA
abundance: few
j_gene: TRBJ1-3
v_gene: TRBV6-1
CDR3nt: TGTGCCAGCAGTCCCCTCGAGGACAGATCCTCTGGAAACACCATATATTTT
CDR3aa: CASSPLEDRSSGNTIYF

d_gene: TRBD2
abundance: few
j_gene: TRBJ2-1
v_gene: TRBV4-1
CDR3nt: TGCGCCAGCAGCCAAGATAGTCAAGCGGGAGGGCAAATCAATGAGCAGTTCTTC
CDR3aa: CASSQDSQAGGQINEQFF

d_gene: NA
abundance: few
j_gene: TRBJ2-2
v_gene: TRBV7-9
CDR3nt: TGTGCCAGCAGCCACTCAAACCCGGGCAGGGAGATTGGTGGCGGGGAGCTGTTTTTT
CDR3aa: CASSHSNPGREIGGGELFF

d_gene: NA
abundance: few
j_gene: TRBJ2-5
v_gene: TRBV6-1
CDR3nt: TGTGCCAGCAGAACCACACTGGCAGGTCGAATGGAGACCCAGTACTTC
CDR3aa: CASRTTLAGRMETQYF

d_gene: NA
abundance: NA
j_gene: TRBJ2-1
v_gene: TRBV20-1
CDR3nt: TGCAGTACCGGTACCTCAGGGGGGTACAATGAGCAGTTCTTC
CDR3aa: CSTGTSGGYNEQFF

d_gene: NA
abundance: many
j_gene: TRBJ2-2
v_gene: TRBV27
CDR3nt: TGTGCCAGCAGTTTAGTCGACAGCGGATCCGGGGAGCTGTTTTTT
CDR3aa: CASSLVDSGSGELFF

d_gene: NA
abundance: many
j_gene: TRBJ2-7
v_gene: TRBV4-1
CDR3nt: TGCGCCAGCAGCCAACCCCCGACCTACGAGCAGTACTTC
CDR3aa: CASSQPPTYEQYF

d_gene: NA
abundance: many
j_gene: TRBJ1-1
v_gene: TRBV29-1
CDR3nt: TGCAGCGTTGTGGGGTTCATGAACACTGAAGCTTTCTTT
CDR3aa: CSVVGFMNTEAFF

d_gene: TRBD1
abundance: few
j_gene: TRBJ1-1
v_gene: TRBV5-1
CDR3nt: TGCGCCAGCAGCTCCGGGACAGGGAAGGTCACTGAAGCTTTCTTT
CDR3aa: CASSSGTGKVTEAFF

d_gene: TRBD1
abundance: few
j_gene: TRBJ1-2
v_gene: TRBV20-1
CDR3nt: TGCAGTGCTTGGGGGACAGGGGAAAACTATGGCTACACCTTC
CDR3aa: CSAWGTGENYGYTF

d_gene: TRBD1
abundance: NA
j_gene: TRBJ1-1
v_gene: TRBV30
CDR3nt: TGTGCCTGGCATTTTTCGAGACAGGGGGAAAGGTGGCCTGAAGCTTTCTTT
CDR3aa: CAWHFSRQGERWPEAFF

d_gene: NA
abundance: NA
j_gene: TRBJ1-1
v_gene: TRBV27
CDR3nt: TGTGCCAGCAGTTATATAGGTGGTCGGAACACTGAAGCTTTCTTT
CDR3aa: CASSYIGGRNTEAFF

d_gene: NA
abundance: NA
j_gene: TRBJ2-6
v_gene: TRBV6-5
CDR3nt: TGTGCCAGCAGTTCAGGACTTCGTGGGGCCAACGTCCTGACTTTC
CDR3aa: CASSSGLRGANVLTF

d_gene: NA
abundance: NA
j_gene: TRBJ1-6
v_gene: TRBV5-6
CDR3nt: TGTGCCAGCAGCTTGTGGTGGGCACCCTATAATTCACCCCGCCACTTT
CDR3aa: CASSLWWAPYNSPRHF

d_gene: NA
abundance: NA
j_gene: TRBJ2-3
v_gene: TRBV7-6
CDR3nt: TGTACCAGCAGCTTAGGACCCGCAGATACGCAGTATTTT
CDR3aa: CTSSLGPADTQYF

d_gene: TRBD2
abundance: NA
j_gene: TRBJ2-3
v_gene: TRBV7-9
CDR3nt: TGTGCCAGCAGCTCACCCAGCGGGAGGGCCACAGATACGCAGTATTTT
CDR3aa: CASSSPSGRATDTQYF

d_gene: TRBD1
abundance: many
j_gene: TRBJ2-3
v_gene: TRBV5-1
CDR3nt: TGCGCCAGCAGCGCCGACGGACAGGGCCCGTTAGATACGCAGTATTTT
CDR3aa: CASSADGQGPLDTQYF

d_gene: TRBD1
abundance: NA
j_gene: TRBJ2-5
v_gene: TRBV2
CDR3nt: TGTGCCAGCAGGACAGGGGAGCAAGAGACCCAGTACTTC
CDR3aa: CASRTGEQETQYF